The present entry profiles one T cell receptor beta chain with its context. This receptor's antigen is unknown. There are no base qualities to consult, and no much larger clone falls within one base. The data are from a study of cytomegalovirus exposure and HLA in healthy donors (dated by TCRdb to between 2016 and 2019). Regarding the study in general: In an earlier analysis of fewer than 750 of the donors, around 300 Gb of sequence data and some 100 million unique TCR beta sequences from roughly 200 million T cells were reported. To study patterns of TCR occurrence, a later analysis re-analyzed previously published TCR beta repertoires from around 670 donors and added high-resolution HLA genotyping. Because of strong linkage in the cohort, 4 to 6 DR-DQ haplotypes were treated as single units for association and clustering. In a later genetic analysis, genome-wide SNP genotypes for about three fifths of the 666 donors were used, and that subset was treated as a discovery cohort. In an earlier analysis of over 550 of the donors, high-throughput TCR beta sequencing was used to judge whether each TCR beta V gene segment behaved as functional or pseudogenic. HLA typing included class I and class II loci at four-digit resolution. To predict cytomegalovirus infection status, the study combined high-throughput TCR immunosequencing, statistical association of individual TCRs with disease status, and machine learning. A separate validation cohort of about 110 different subjects was used in addition to the roughly 670-subject first cohort. Donor age, sex, ethnicity and CMV serostatus were compiled alongside the repertoire data. The genetic ancestry cluster associated with self-reported Caucasian donors included about four fifths of the roughly 390 genotyped donors. Every repertoire in the discovery cohort had been generated on one and the same sequencing platform. An early release covering roughly 640 HLA-typed donors comprised about 300 gigabases of sequencing data and approximately 80 million unique TCR sequences. Typing coverage varied by locus: 629-630 donors for A, B, C, DRB1 and DQB1; around 560 for DQA1; some 610 for DPA1; 450 to 480 for DPB1. The study profiled the T cell repertoires of about 640 subjects by immunosequencing and related them to cytomegalovirus serostatus. The study aimed to test whether signatures of past pathogen exposure could be identified by cataloging public T cell receptors. Rather than using new phenotypic data, the later analysis identified candidate immune exposures from TCR beta sequences and from how often those sequences occurred across donors. Among almost 400 genotyped donors of the cohort, an average of about 240,000 unique TCR beta nucleotide sequences were sequenced per donor, roughly 18% of them non-productive. General findings and caveats noted by the study authors: A cluster of highly shared sequence variants was judged likely to represent a technical artifact of the sequencing pipeline. Several of the top co-occurrence clusters appeared to be linked to parvovirus B19, influenza, CMV and Epstein-Barr virus, according to a later analysis. The cohort was sequenced for TCR beta chains only, and without alpha or paired-chain data the features that could be detected were limited. V-gene and J-gene trimming of TCR beta chains was associated with a missense DCLRE1C variant in a later genetic analysis, and the association was replicated in an independent cohort. Immune exposure information for the cohort was limited to CMV serostatus. A few of the identified cytomegalovirus-associated TCR beta chains were confirmed in vitro to be specific for cytomegalovirus antigens. In a later genetic analysis, fewer N-insertions in productive TCRs were reported among donors in an Asian-associated ancestry cluster than the approximately 670-donor mean. A total of roughly 160 TCR beta chains were listed by the study as associated with cytomegalovirus. According to a later analysis, most CMV-associated TCR beta chains appeared to be HLA-restricted, and the HLA associations seemed to be driven largely by CMV exposure. In a later analysis, the rate of TCR association differed among HLA loci, with DRB1 alleles having the most associated TCRs and HLA-C alleles having the fewest. Most TCR sequences were seen in very few donors, while some public TCRs were found in many individuals. A later analysis found that HLA-associated TCR beta chains were more clonally expanded and had lower generation probabilities than equally common non-associated chains. At a false discovery rate of 0.05, a later analysis linked some 18,000 TCR beta sequences to specific HLA alleles. Because the 87-base-pair reads could not distinguish some IMGT-functional V segments, including TRBV6-2 and TRBV6-3, those segments were excluded. Because counts were too low, roughly 16 rarely observed V segments, including chromosome 9 orphons, were excluded from the earlier analysis of fewer than 650 of the donors. In an earlier analysis of a few hundred of the donors, most TCR beta V segments were observed in productive rearrangements about 87% or about 30% of the time, broadly matching IMGT annotations. Linkage disequilibrium might explain the correlated functional status among segregating V segments, but an unknown experimental factor could not be excluded. Strong co-occurrence of HLA alleles, especially DR and DQ, made assigning TCR associations to individual alleles difficult. The classifier was reported to diagnose cytomegalovirus status with high specificity and sensitivity in both the original cohort and the validation cohort. Roughly uniform sequencing depth across donors was assumed in presence/absence analyses, although this assumption may not hold. A further reported finding was that TCR beta sequences accurately predicted the HLA-A and HLA-B alleles for most subjects in the first cohort. Because HLA typing was unavailable for some donors at each locus, only the typed subset was used in association tests. According to the authors, the approach could potentially be generalized to other disease states and immunological phenotypes.

The CDR3 runs 13 residues from the cysteine to the phenylalanine. Kept here is only the CDR3 DNA, which spans 39 bases and is read in frame from base 1. Here V drops 6 bases and J drops 5 bases, and the junction holds 3 bases not matched to any gene. Looking up the germline V gene (reference sequence) yields CDR1 MNHEY and CDR2 SMNVEV. Library preparation employed the immunoSEQ multiplex PCR assay. The multiplex PCR relied on a mix of 60 forward primers for TCR Vbeta segments and 13 reverse primers for TCR Jbeta segments. A multiplex PCR assay on genomic DNA amplified the CDR3 region of rearranged TCR beta genes. The Illumina HiSeq System was used to sequence the amplified TCR beta libraries as 87-base-pair reads. The authors processed their data as follows. Across the 666 repertoires, a later analysis counted some 80 million unique TCR beta chains, some 11 million of which were shared by at least two donors. Raw reads were error-corrected and collapsed into unique sequences with a nearest-neighbor algorithm that merged closely related sequences to remove PCR and sequencing errors. V, D and J gene segments were assigned by aligning CDR3 sequences to IMGT reference sequences. For a sequence to be retained, at least a six-nucleotide match to both a V gene segment and a J gene segment was required. Rearrangements were called productive when the CDR3 lacked stop codons and stayed in frame with V and J; all others were non-productive. Following IMGT convention, CDR3 was defined as the stretch from the second conserved V-encoded cysteine to the conserved J-encoded phenylalanine. In an earlier analysis of around 570 of the donors, sequences lacking an unambiguous match to a single V gene segment were excluded. An earlier analysis of a few hundred of the donors classified V segments as functional when productive rearrangements were above 56.7% and as segregating when the standard deviation between donors was above 5%. To diagnose cytomegalovirus status from the catalog of TCR beta chain sequences, a statistical classification framework was built. V and J gene assignment, in a later analysis, came from comparing TCR nucleotide sequences with IMGT/GENE-DB human TR gene sequences. Using the TCRdist pipeline, a later analysis assigned CDR3 sequences along with most-parsimonious VDJ recombination scenarios. A later analysis defined each TCR beta chain by its CDR3 amino acid sequence plus V-gene family, and excluded reads lacking a unique V-gene family. In a later analysis, approximately 640 highly shared, low-generation-probability nucleotide sequences were removed to address suspected cross-contamination and a sequencing artifact. A later analysis calculated a clonal expansion index for each public chain from normalized within-repertoire ranks of inferred template counts. In a later analysis, generation probabilities were computed with a VDJ recombination model fitted to out-of-frame rearrangements, and the resulting probabilities were checked against IGoR. In a later analysis, TCR-TCR, TCR-HLA and TCR-CMV co-occurrence was scored with hypergeometric tests, and a repertoire-size bias correction was applied to TCR pairs. In a later analysis, false discovery rates were estimated by permuting HLA or CMV assignments 20 times. In a later analysis, co-occurring TCRs were grouped using DBSCAN, with TCRdist sequence similarity added in when clustering inside HLA-allele-positive subsets. Repertoires with fewer than 30,000 or more than 120,000 public chains were left out of co-occurrence clustering, as were several repertoires with anomalous nucleotide sharing. TCRdb re-hosts the immuneACCESS table, in-frame sequences only. Its copies lack some clones; in the studies checked, an unresolved V gene accounts for under half of them, and the cause for the rest is not known. That table gives V, J and clone size, and the DNA gave D and trimming. For this sample the table gives 150,000 to 200,000 clones, of which 79% were detected only once. The biggest ten clones account for 2.1% of the sample.

The cohort consisted of 650 to 700 healthy bone marrow donors. At the time of sampling, all cohort members were nominally healthy, though unrecorded immune exposures were likely present. The donor tested CMV seronegative and was one of the 352 seronegative cohort members. A peripheral blood sample was provided by each donor, and peripheral blood mononuclear cells were used for TCR beta sequencing. Genomic DNA extraction from the blood cell samples was performed with the Qiagen DNeasy Blood Extraction Kit. The source material was PBMCs. The chain couples TRBV27 to TRBJ1-2, with 10 junctional bases fitting TRBD1. The receptor's source is a man in his forties in good health and CMV-seronegative. The nucleotide sequence reads as follows: TGTGCCAGCAGACCGGGACAGGGGTATGGCTACACCTTC. The translation is CASRPGQGYGYTF.